The 28 T cell receptor beta chains in this list originate from one sample, sequenced in a study of Ad26.COV2.S vaccination and SARS-CoV-2 variants. The treatment was: roughly 19 received Ad26.COV2.S at low or high dose, single or two shots; 5 received placebo; per-sample allocation not given. Following the first vaccine or placebo injection, samples were taken on day 63. Here immunoSEQ multiplex PCR was the method, and the copy in TCRdb shows in-frame clones only, minus some. The sample records around 270,000 clones, approximately 90% being singletons. The source material was peripheral blood, sampled in a trial of Ad26.COV2.S vaccine versus placebo. Receptor source: a person aged 18-65 years who received the Ad26.COV2.S COVID-19 vaccine or a placebo.

The gene calls are TRBV5-1 and TRBJ2-3, with D possibly TRBD2 on 6 matching bases. V was clipped by 4 bases and J by 1 base, with 13 bases between them. Germline V CDR1 and CDR2: SGHRS, YFSETQ. The CDR3 covers 15 residues. CDR3 protein: CASSPEGRRTDTQYF. CDR3 nucleotides: TGCGCCAGCAGCCCCGAGGGGAGGCGCACAGATACGCAGTATTTT.

V is TRBV5-5 and J is TRBJ2-1; D might be TRBD1 (5 bases). Deletions cut 6 bases from V and 0 bases from J, with 13 bases between. The CDR3 has 15 amino acids. CDR1 and CDR2 from the germline V gene are SGHKS and YYEKEE (reference sequence). This CDR3 reads CASTFRENSYNEQFF. In DNA, the CDR3 is TGTGCCAGCACCTTCAGGGAAAACTCCTACAATGAGCAGTTCTTC.

The chain couples TRBV3-1 (or the pseudogene TRBV3-2) to TRBJ2-7; TRBD1 might be the D (6 bases). CDR1 and CDR2 (germline): LGHDT, YNNKEL (reference sequence). V was pared by 0 bases and J by 7 bases, with 13 bases between. The CDR3 sequence is 14 residues long. The CDR3 here is CASSQDWQGREQYF. In DNA, the CDR3 is TGTGCCAGCAGCCAAGATTGGCAGGGGCGAGAGCAGTACTTC.

The chain combines TRBV19 with TRBJ1-1; 10 bases fit TRBD1. Germline V gives CDR1 LNHDA, CDR2 SQIVND (reference sequence). The J segment lost 11 bases and the V segment lost 5 bases, leaving 8 bases of the junction unmatched. This CDR3 comprises 13 residues. CDR3 bases: TGTGCCAGTAGTCCGGGGACAGGGGCGCCGGCTTTCTTT. Translated: CASSPGTGAPAFF.

The chain joins TRBV3-1 (or the pseudogene TRBV3-2) to TRBJ1-2; the match to TRBD1 covers 8 bases. V trimming: 4 bases; J trimming: 4 bases; junction bases outside the gene matches: 8. Per germline, CDR1 LGHDT and CDR2 YNNKEL (reference sequence). The CDR3 is 15 residues long. The CDR3 spells CASSLDRGLLYGYTF. The CDR3 DNA is TGTGCCAGCAGCCTTGACAGGGGTCTACTCTATGGCTACACCTTC.

The rearrangement links TRBV6-2 or TRBV6-3 to TRBJ1-1; 7 nucleotides align to TRBD1. CDR1 and CDR2 (germline): MNHEY, SVGEGT. The V gene end was trimmed by 5 bases and the J gene end by 10 bases; junction bases not matched to a gene: 10. This CDR3 is built from 13 residues. In nucleotides, the CDR3 is TGTGCCAGCAGTCCAGCGGGACAGACACGAGCTTTCTTT. This sequence encodes CASSPAGQTRAFF.

The chain uses TRBV5-4 and TRBJ2-7, with no clear D. The germline V gene encodes CDR1 SGHNT and CDR2 YYREEE (reference sequence). V was shortened by 7 bases and J by 3 bases, with 14 bases between the two germline ends. This CDR3 comprises 13 residues. This CDR3 reads CASSRDWNYEQYF. The CDR3 DNA follows: TGTGCCAGCTCCCGAGACTGGAACTACGAGCAGTACTTC.

This clone was detected a few times. The genes are TRBV2 and TRBJ1-6, with D possibly TRBD1 on 6 matching bases. V gave up 1 base and J gave up 9 bases, with 16 bases separating them. Germline-derived CDR1 and CDR2 are SNHLY and FYNNEI. This CDR3 region has 16 residues. CDR3 loop: CASSEVIPGVGSPLHF. As DNA, the CDR3 is TGTGCCAGCAGTGAAGTTATTCCAGGGGTAGGTTCACCCCTCCACTTT.

This chain links TRBV19 with TRBJ2-1, with 12 bases identical to TRBD2. From germline, CDR1 is LNHDA and CDR2 SQIVND (reference sequence). V lost 5 bases, J lost 3 bases, and 5 bases stayed unmatched. This CDR3 region has 16 residues. The CDR3: CASSPRLAGDYNEQFF. The DNA for the CDR3 is TGTGCCAGTAGTCCAAGACTAGCGGGGGACTACAATGAGCAGTTCTTC.

The chain is built from TRBV6-2 or TRBV6-3 and TRBJ2-7; 10 nucleotides match TRBD1. CDR1 is MNHEY and CDR2 is SVGEGT in the germline V gene. This CDR3 has 16 residues. J gave up 6 bases and V 0 bases, and 8 bases lay outside the gene matches. CDR3 residues: CASSYSSPWTGGEQYV. In DNA, the CDR3 is TGTGCCAGCAGTTACTCCTCCCCCTGGACAGGGGGCGAGCAGTACGTC.

As for this clone: Other nucleotide sequences from this sample produce the same CDR3. V gene TRBV18 combines with J gene TRBJ2-3; D is ambiguous. The germline V gene encodes CDR1 KGHSH and CDR2 LQKENI. The CDR3 has 13 amino acids. Trimming cost V 3 bases and J 1 base, with 5 bases left between them. DNA for the CDR3: TGTGCCAGCTCACCTCGGGGCACAGATACGCAGTATTTT. It yields the protein CASSPRGTDTQYF.

The chain uses TRBV7-9 and TRBJ2-4; 7 bases fit TRBD1. Germline V gene lookup returns CDR1 SEHNR and CDR2 FQNEAQ (reference sequence). The J segment lost 1 base and the V segment lost 4 bases, leaving 13 bases of the junction unmatched. The CDR3 is made up of 18 amino acids. The DNA of the CDR3 is TGTGCCAGCAGCTCCGACGGACAGGATGGTTTGGCCAAAAACATTCAGTACTTC. Its protein is CASSSDGQDGLAKNIQYF. Full variable domain (outside the CDR3, taken from reference TRBV7-9 and TRBJ2-4): DTGVSQNPRHKITKRGQNVTFRCDPISEHNRLYWYRQTLGQGPEFLTYFQNEAQLEKSRLLSDRFSAERPKGSFSTLEIQRTEQGDSAMYLCASSSDGQDGLAKNIQYFGAGTRLSVL.

This chain links TRBV2 with TRBJ2-7; 7 nucleotides match TRBD1. Germline lookup yields CDR1 SNHLY and CDR2 FYNNEI. J gave up 3 bases and V 6 bases, and 5 bases lay outside the gene matches. This CDR3 spans 13 amino acids. The CDR3 sequence is CASRKQGNYEQYF. The CDR3 coding sequence is TGTGCCAGCAGGAAACAGGGGAACTACGAGCAGTACTTC.

J is TRBJ1-6 and V is TRBV10-1; D is undetermined. Germline CDR1 reads WNHNN; CDR2 reads SYGVQD (reference sequence). The CDR3 runs to 11 residues. Trimming cost V 8 bases and J 10 bases, with 9 bases left between them. The CDR3 DNA reads TGCGCCAGCCACAGCGACTCACCCCTCCACTTT. Amino acid sequence: CASHSDSPLHF.

The chain employs TRBV6-5 and TRBJ2-1; TRBD2 might be the D (7 bases). This CDR3 spans 12 amino acids. Trimming removed 6 bases from V and 10 bases from J, with 13 bases in between. Germline assignment: CDR1 MNHEY and CDR2 SVGAGI. The CDR3 sequence: CASSVRGGEQFF. CDR3 nucleotides: TGTGCCAGCAGCGTCAGGGGAGGGGAGCAGTTCTTC.

The chain employs TRBV7-3 and TRBJ2-2; 7 bases agree with TRBD1. The CDR3 spans 15 residues. Germline CDR1 reads SGHTA; CDR2 reads FQGTGA. V lost 2 bases, J lost 0 bases, and 0 bases stayed unmatched. The CDR3 is CASSLQGANTGELFF. The CDR3, as DNA: TGTGCCAGCAGCTTACAGGGGGCGAACACCGGGGAGCTGTTTTTT.

The V gene is TRBV7-2, the J gene TRBJ2-1; 7 bases are a match to TRBD2. Germline CDR1 SGHTA, CDR2 FQGNSA. The CDR3 is made up of 15 amino acids. Unmatched junction bases numbered 4, after V lost 5 bases and J lost 0 bases. CDR3: CASSERGSSYNEQFF. The CDR3 nucleotides read TGTGCCAGCAGCGAACGCGGGAGCTCCTACAATGAGCAGTTCTTC.

This clone appeared a single time. V gene TRBV7-2 combines with J gene TRBJ2-7, with 7 bases matching TRBD1. Trimming took 6 bases from V and 2 from J; bases not matched to a gene: 10. Germline V gene lookup returns CDR1 SGHTA and CDR2 FQGNSA. The CDR3 contains 15 residues. The chain's CDR3 is CASSYGQVAPYEQYF. The CDR3 region has the DNA TGTGCCAGCAGTTACGGACAGGTGGCCCCCTACGAGCAGTACTTC.

The sample holds one count of this clone. This rearrangement joins TRBV4-2 to TRBJ2-6; D gene unclear. The ends were cut back, 1 base at V and 0 bases at J, with 10 bases in the middle. The CDR3 consists of 17 residues. Germline CDR1 reads LGHNA; CDR2 reads YNFKEQ. CDR3 residues: CASSQGRVSSGANVLTF. As DNA, the CDR3 is TGTGCCAGCAGCCAAGGACGGGTGAGCTCTGGGGCCAACGTCCTGACTTTC.

This clone came up many times. The V call is TRBV19, the J call TRBJ1-2; 10 bases line up with TRBD1. CDR3 length equals 15 residues. Germline CDR1 is LNHDA and CDR2 is SQIVND (reference sequence). Trimming took 5 bases from V and 4 from J; bases not matched to a gene: 7. CDR3 in DNA: TGTGCCAGTAGTCGAAAGGACAGGGGGTTCTATGGCTACACCTTC. It codes for CASSRKDRGFYGYTF.

Here the CDR3 reads CSAPLDSRNFV. The CDR3 nucleotides read TGCAGTGCTCCCTTAGACAGCCGAAATTTCGTC. The chain joins TRBV20-1 to TRBJ2-7, with D tentatively TRBD1 (5 bases). CDR1 DFQATT and CDR2 SNEGSKA come from the germline V gene (reference sequence). The CDR3 has 11 residues.

The V call is TRBV15, the J call TRBJ2-1, with D tentatively TRBD1 or TRBD2 (6 bases each). The V and J ends lost 5 bases and 7 bases respectively, with 18 bases between them. The CDR3 spans 15 residues. Germline CDR1 and CDR2: LNHNV and YYDKDF (reference sequence). The CDR3 DNA is TGTGCCACCAGCGGGGGGCCTGGGGGGTTTAATGAGCAGTTCTTC. Amino acids: CATSGGPGGFNEQFF.

The chain carries TRBV11-2 and TRBJ2-3; 7 nucleotides align to TRBD2. Germline CDR1 and CDR2: SGHAT and FQNNGV. This CDR3 comprises 17 residues. V lost 4 bases to trimming and J lost 2 bases; unmatched junction nucleotides: 12. The CDR3 DNA is TGTGCCAGCAGCTACCACAGCGGGGAAAACCTCACAGATACGCAGTATTTT. It encodes CASSYHSGENLTDTQYF.

A few counts support this clone. In the same sample, other DNA sequences code for this CDR3. The chain combines TRBV29-1 with TRBJ1-2, with no clear D. V dropped 4 bases and J dropped 5 bases, with 2 bases sitting between them. The CDR3 loop spans 9 amino acids. Germline V lookup: CDR1 SQVTM, CDR2 ANQGSEA. CDR3 DNA: TGCAGCGTTGGATATGGCTACACCTTC. Its protein is CSVGYGYTF.

This sequence joins TRBV11-3 and TRBJ2-2, with no clear D. With 4 bases removed from V and 1 base from J, the gap between germline ends came to 7 bases. CDR1 and CDR2 (germline): SGHNT, YENEEA. This CDR3 contains 14 residues. The CDR3 DNA follows: TGTGCCAGCAGCTCCGAGCTGAACACCGGGGAGCTGTTTTTT. This translates into CASSSELNTGELFF.

The V call is TRBV19, the J call TRBJ1-6, with 11 bases lining up with TRBD1. The CDR3 is made up of 15 amino acids. The germline gives CDR1 LNHDA, CDR2 SQIVND (reference sequence). With V trimmed by 6 bases and J by 7 bases, 5 bases remained unmatched. The CDR3 region has the DNA TGTGCCAGTAGGCGGGACAGGGGGATCAATTCACCCCTCCACTTT. Translating gives CASRRDRGINSPLHF.

This chain joins TRBV18 and TRBJ2-2; D might be TRBD2 (6 bases). CDR3 size: 16 residues. From germline, CDR1 is KGHSH and CDR2 LQKENI. V dropped 5 bases and J dropped 0 bases, with 13 bases sitting between them. DNA for the CDR3: TGTGCCAGCTCAACGGCGGGACTCTCGAACACCGGGGAGCTGTTTTTT. Its translation is CASSTAGLSNTGELFF.

The chain combines TRBV4-1 with TRBJ2-7, with 10 bases matching TRBD1. Trimming at V came to 6 bases and at J to 3 bases, leaving 2 bases not matched to a gene. Germline CDR1 MGHRA, CDR2 YSYEKL. The CDR3 length is 13 residues. DNA of the CDR3: TGCGCCAGCAGGGGGACAGGGGACTACGAGCAGTACTTC. Protein sequence: CASRGTGDYEQYF.